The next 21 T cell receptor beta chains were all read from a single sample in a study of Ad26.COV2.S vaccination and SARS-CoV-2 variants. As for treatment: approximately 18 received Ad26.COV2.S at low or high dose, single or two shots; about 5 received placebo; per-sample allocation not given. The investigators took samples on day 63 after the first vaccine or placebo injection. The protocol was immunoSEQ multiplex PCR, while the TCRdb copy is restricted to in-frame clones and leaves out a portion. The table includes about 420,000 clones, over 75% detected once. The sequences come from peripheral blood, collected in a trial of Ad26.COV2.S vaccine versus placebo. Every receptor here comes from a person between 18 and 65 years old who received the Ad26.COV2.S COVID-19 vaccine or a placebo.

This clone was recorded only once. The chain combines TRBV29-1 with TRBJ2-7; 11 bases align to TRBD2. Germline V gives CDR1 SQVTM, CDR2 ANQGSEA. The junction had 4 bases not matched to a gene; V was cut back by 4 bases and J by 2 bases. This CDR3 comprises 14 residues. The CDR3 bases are TGCAGCGTTGGAGGGACTAGCGGACCCTACGAGCAGTACTTC. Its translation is CSVGGTSGPYEQYF.

CDR3 sequence: CASSYAEGLNKYGYTF. Written as DNA, the CDR3 is TGTGCCAGCAGTTACGCCGAGGGCCTCAATAAGTATGGCTACACCTTC. The rearrangement links TRBV6-2 or TRBV6-3 to TRBJ1-2; no firm D call. CDR1 is MNHEY, CDR2 SVGEGT, per germline. Between the trimmed V and J ends, which lost 2 bases and 5 bases, there was a span of 18 bases. The CDR3 is 16 amino acids.

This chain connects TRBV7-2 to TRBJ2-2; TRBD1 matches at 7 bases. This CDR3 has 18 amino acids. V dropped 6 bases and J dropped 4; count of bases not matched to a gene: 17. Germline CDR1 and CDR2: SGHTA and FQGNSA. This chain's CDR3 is CASRINPQGTQFTGELFF. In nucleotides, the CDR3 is TGTGCCAGCAGGATCAACCCACAGGGGACCCAATTCACCGGGGAGCTGTTTTTT.

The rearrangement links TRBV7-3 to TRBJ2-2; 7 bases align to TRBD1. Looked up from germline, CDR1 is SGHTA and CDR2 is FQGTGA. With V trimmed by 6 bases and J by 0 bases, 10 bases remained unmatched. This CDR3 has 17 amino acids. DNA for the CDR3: TGTGCCAGCAGGCGTGGAGGACAGGAGGCGAACACCGGGGAGCTGTTTTTT. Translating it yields CASRRGGQEANTGELFF.

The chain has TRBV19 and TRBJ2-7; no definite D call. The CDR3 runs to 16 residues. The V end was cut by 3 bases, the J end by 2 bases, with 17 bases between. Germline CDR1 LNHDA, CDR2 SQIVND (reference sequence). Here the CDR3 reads CASSIKAGTFTYEQYF. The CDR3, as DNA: TGTGCCAGTAGTATTAAAGCAGGAACTTTTACCTACGAGCAGTACTTC.

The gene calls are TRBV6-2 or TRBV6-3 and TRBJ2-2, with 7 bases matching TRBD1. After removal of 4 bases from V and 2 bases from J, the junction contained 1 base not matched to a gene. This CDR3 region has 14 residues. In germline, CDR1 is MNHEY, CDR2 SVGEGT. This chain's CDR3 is CASSWDSNTGELFF. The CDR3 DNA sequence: TGTGCCAGCAGTTGGGACAGTAACACCGGGGAGCTGTTTTTT.

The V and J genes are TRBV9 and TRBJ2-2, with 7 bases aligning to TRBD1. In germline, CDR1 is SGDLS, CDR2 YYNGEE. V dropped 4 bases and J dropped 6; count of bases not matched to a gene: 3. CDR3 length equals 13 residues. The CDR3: CASSLGTAGELFF. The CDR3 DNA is TGTGCCAGCAGCCTTGGGACAGCCGGGGAGCTGTTTTTT. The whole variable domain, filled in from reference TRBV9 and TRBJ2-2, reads DSGVTQTPKHLITATGQRVTLRCSPRSGDLSVYWYQQSLDQGLQFLIQYYNGEERAKGNILERFSAQQFPDLHSELNLSSLELGDSALYFCASSLGTAGELFFGEGSRLTVL.

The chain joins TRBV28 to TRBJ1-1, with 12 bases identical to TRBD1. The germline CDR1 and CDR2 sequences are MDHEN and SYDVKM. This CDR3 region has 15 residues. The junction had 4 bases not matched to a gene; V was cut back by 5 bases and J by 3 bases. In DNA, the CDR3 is TGTGCCAGCAGTAGGGGACAGGGGGCGTACACTGAAGCTTTCTTT. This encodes CASSRGQGAYTEAFF.

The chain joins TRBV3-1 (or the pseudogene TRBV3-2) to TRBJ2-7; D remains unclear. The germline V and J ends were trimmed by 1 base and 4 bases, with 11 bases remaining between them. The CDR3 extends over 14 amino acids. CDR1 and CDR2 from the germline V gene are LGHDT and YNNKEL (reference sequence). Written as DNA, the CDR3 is TGTGCCAGCAGCCAAGCCGGGTCTCATTACGAGCAGTACTTC. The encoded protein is CASSQAGSHYEQYF.

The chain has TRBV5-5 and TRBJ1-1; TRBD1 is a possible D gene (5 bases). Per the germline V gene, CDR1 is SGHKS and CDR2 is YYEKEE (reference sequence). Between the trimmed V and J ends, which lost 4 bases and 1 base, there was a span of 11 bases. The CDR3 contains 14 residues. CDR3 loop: CASSIQTANTEAFF. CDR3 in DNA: TGTGCCAGCAGCATCCAGACAGCGAACACTGAAGCTTTCTTT.

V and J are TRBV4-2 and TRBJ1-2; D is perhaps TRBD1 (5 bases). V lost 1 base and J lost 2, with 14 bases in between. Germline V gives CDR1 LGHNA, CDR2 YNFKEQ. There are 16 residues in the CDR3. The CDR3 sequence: CASSQAGRSPNYGYTF. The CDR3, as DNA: TGTGCCAGCAGCCAAGCGGGACGGAGCCCAAACTATGGCTACACCTTC.

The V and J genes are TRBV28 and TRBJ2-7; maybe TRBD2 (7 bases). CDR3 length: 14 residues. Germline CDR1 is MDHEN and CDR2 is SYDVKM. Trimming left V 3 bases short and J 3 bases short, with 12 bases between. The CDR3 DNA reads TGTGCCAGCAGTTTCCCAGCGGGACACTACGAGCAGTACTTC. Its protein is CASSFPAGHYEQYF.

The CDR3 region is CASSQEDRDGYEQYF. The CDR3 coding sequence is TGCGCCAGCAGCCAAGAGGATAGGGACGGCTACGAGCAGTACTTC. V gene TRBV4-1 combines with J gene TRBJ2-7, with D perhaps matching TRBD1 or TRBD2 (5 bases each). CDR1 is MGHRA and CDR2 is YSYEKL in the germline V gene. Trimming pared 0 bases from V and 3 bases from J, leaving 12 bases between. This CDR3 spans 15 amino acids.

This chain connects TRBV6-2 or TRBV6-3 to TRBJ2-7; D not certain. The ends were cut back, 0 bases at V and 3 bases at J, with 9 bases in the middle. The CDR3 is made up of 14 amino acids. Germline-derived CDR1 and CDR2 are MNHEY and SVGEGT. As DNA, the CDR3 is TGTGCCAGCAGTTACTCGCAAGTGTACTACGAGCAGTACTTC. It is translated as CASSYSQVYYEQYF.

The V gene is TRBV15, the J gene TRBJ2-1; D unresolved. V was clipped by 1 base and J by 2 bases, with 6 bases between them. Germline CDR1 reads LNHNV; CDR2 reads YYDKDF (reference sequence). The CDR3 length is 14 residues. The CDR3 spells CATSRGDTYNEQFF. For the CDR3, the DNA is TGTGCCACCAGCAGAGGGGATACCTACAATGAGCAGTTCTTC.

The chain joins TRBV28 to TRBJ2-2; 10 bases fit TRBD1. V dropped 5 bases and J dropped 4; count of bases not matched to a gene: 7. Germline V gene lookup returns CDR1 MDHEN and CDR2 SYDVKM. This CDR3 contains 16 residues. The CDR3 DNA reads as TGTGCCAGCAGTCCAGACAGGGGGCGGGGCACCGGGGAGCTGTTTTTT. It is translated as CASSPDRGRGTGELFF. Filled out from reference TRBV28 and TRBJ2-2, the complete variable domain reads DVKVTQSSRYLVKRTGEKVFLECVQDMDHENMFWYRQDPGLGLRLIYFSYDVKMKEKGDIPEGYSVSREKKERFSLILESASTNQTSMYLCASSPDRGRGTGELFFGEGSRLTVL.

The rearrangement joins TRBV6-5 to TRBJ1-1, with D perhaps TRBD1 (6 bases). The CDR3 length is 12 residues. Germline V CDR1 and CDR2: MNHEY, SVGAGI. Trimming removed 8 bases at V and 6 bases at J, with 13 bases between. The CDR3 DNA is TGTGCCAGCTCAAAGGGGGGCGCTGAAGCTTTCTTT. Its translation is CASSKGGAEAFF.

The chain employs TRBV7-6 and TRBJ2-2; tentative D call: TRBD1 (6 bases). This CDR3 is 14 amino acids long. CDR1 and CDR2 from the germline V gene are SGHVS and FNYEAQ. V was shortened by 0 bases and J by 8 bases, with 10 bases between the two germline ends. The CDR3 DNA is TGTGCCAGCAGCTTAGCCAGGGGAACTGGGGAGCTGTTTTTT. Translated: CASSLARGTGELFF.

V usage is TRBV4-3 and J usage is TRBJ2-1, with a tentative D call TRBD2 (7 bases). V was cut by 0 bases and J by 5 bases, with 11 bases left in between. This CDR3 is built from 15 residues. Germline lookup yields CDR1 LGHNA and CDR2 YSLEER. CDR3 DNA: TGCGCCAGCAGCCAAGATTTCGGGGGGCACAATGAGCAGTTCTTC. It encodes CASSQDFGGHNEQFF.

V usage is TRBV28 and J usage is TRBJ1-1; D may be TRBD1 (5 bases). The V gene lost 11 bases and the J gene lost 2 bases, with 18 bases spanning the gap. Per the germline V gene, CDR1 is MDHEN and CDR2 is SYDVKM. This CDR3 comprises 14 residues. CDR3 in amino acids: CACVVTGFNTEAFF. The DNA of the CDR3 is TGTGCCTGTGTAGTCACAGGTTTTAACACTGAAGCTTTCTTT.

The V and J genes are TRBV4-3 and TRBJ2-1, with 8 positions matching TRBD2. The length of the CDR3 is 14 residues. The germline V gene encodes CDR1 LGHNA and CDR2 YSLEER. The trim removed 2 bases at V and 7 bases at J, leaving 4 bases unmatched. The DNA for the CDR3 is TGCGCCAGCAGCCAATCGGGGGGGGTGAATGAGCAGTTCTTC. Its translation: CASSQSGGVNEQFF.